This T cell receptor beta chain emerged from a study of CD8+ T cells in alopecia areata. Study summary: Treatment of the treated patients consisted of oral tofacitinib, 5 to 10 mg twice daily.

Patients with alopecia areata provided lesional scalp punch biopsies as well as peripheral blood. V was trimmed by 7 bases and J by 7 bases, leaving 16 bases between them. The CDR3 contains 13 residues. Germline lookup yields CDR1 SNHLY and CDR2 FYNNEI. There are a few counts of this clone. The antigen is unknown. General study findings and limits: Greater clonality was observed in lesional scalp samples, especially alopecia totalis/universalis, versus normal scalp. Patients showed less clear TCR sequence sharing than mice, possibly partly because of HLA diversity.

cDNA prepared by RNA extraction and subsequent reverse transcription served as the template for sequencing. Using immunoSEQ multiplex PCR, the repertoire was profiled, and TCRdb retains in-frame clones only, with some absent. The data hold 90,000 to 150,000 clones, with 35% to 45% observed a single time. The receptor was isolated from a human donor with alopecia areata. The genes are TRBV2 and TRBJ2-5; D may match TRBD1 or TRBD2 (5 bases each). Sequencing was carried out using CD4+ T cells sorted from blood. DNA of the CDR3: TGTGCCAGCAAACAGGACTCCCAGCGGACCCAGTACTTC. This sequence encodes CASKQDSQRTQYF.